The next 29 T cell receptor beta chains were all read from a single sample in a study of blood T cells in healthy people across ages (dated by TCRdb to between 2014 and 2016). Receptor libraries were prepared by 5' RACE. For sequencing, an Illumina HiSeq 2500 was employed. The second PCR ran for about 6 to 11 cycles and used a J-beta primer mix along with a sample-barcoded 5' primer. The public reads were reanalyzed by TCRdb: fastp trimming at Q25, MiXCR alignment, in-frame beta chains only. Rows matching on CDR3 protein sequence are summarized as one entry with the most common DNA and genes. This sample lists around 800,000 distinct CDR3 sequences; around 68% were detected once. The ten largest clones represent about a quarter of the sample. Sequencing used blood. The receptors come from a man aged 30-40 years in good health.

V and J are TRBV20-1 and TRBJ1-4; no clear D. Germline V CDR1 and CDR2: DFQATT, SNEGSKA (reference sequence). The CDR3 has 12 amino acids. Trimming shortened V by 0 bases and J by 10 bases, and 9 bases separated the two germline ends. CDR3: CSARDGSGKLFF. The CDR3 DNA is TGCAGTGCTAGAGATGGCAGCGGAAAACTGTTTTTT.

This chain joins TRBV9 and TRBJ2-3, with D perhaps TRBD1 (5 bases). This CDR3 spans 16 amino acids. The germline V gene encodes CDR1 SGDLS and CDR2 YYNGEE. V lost 0 bases, J lost 3 bases, and 14 bases lay in between. The CDR3 DNA is TGTGCCAGCAGCGTAGGTGGGGCAGTCCGAACAGATACGCAGTATTTT. The encoded protein is CASSVGGAVRTDTQYF.

The gene calls are TRBV5-5 and TRBJ2-1; no firm D call. The germline V gene has CDR1 SGHKS and CDR2 YYEKEE (reference sequence). Trimming took 5 bases from V and 3 from J, leaving 12 bases between them. This CDR3 contains 14 residues. As DNA, the CDR3 is TGTGCCAGCAGTCTTCTGTATGACTACAATGAGCAGTTCTTC. Its protein is CASSLLYDYNEQFF.

This chain connects TRBV9 to TRBJ2-7; D is unresolved. Trimming pared 4 bases from V and 0 bases from J, leaving 17 bases between. The CDR3 is 16 residues long. Germline V CDR1 and CDR2: SGDLS, YYNGEE. The CDR3 coding sequence is TGTGCCAGCAGCCCCCGTGACGTGACCAACTCCTACGAGCAGTACTTC. Translation: CASSPRDVTNSYEQYF.

This chain links TRBV29-1 with TRBJ2-1; D tentatively reads TRBD1 or TRBD2 (6 bases each). With 5 bases removed from V and 1 base from J, the gap between germline ends came to 15 bases. Germline V gene data show CDR1 as SQVTM and CDR2 as ANQGSEA. This CDR3 region has 15 residues. CDR3 DNA: TGCAGCGTTCAAGGGGGGAGATCATCCTACAATGAGCAGTTCTTC. This sequence encodes CSVQGGRSSYNEQFF.

The chain carries TRBV5-1 and TRBJ2-5; a weak D match, TRBD2 (6 bases). Germline lookup yields CDR1 SGHRS and CDR2 YFSETQ. V shed 4 bases and J shed 1 base, with 20 bases lying between them. CDR3 length: 17 residues. The CDR3 coding sequence is TGCGCCAGCAGCACACAACCTGGACTAAGCGGCCAAGAGACCCAGTACTTC. Protein product: CASSTQPGLSGQETQYF.

The table lists this clonotype with a count of one. The genes are TRBV20-1 and TRBJ2-1; 7 bases map to TRBD2. Germline lookup yields CDR1 DFQATT and CDR2 SNEGSKA (reference sequence). This CDR3 is built from 14 residues. J lost 9 bases, V lost 1 base, and 9 bases had no gene match. CDR3 sequence (DNA): TGCAGTGCTAGAGGCCATTTAGCGGGCGGTGAGCAGTTCTTC. Translated, it gives CSARGHLAGGEQFF.

The chain employs TRBV2 and TRBJ1-2, with 10 nucleotides matching TRBD1. V shed 7 bases and J 4 bases; nucleotides not matched to a gene: 3. There are 13 residues in the CDR3. Germline V lookup: CDR1 SNHLY, CDR2 FYNNEI. CDR3 DNA: TGTGCCAGCACCGGACAGGGGGGCTATGGCTACACCTTC. This encodes CASTGQGGYGYTF.

The chain couples TRBV10-3 to TRBJ2-4; weak D call: TRBD1 (6 bases). The DNA end favors TRBJ2-7, so the J call may be wrong. Germline V lookup: CDR1 ENHRY, CDR2 SYGVKD. This CDR3 spans 12 amino acids. CDR3 nucleotides: TGTGCCATCAGGGACAGACCATACGAGCAGTACTTC. Protein sequence: CAIRDRPYEQYF.

Note on this clonotype: The junction departs from germline at one end; a sequencing error may be responsible. The CDR3 spells CSATAQAFSNRPQHF. The CDR3 coding sequence is TGCAGTGCTACAGCACAGGCGTTTAGCAATCGGCCCCAGCATTTT. The gene calls are TRBV20-1 and TRBJ1-5; a possible D gene is TRBD1 (5 bases). The CDR3 sequence is 15 residues long. Germline V gene sequence: CDR1 DFQATT, CDR2 SNEGSKA (reference sequence).

The chain uses TRBV29-1 and TRBJ1-5; the D is unclear. From germline, CDR1 is SQVTM and CDR2 ANQGSEA. V lost 4 bases to trimming and J lost 0 bases, with 7 bases between them. The CDR3 contains 13 residues. For the CDR3, the DNA is TGCAGCGTTGGTGGTTCTAGCAATCAGCCCCAGCATTTT. This gives the protein CSVGGSSNQPQHF.

The rearrangement joins TRBV12-3 or TRBV12-4 to TRBJ1-5, with 9 bases fitting TRBD1. The CDR3 runs 16 residues. Losses at the gene ends were 3 bases for V and 5 bases for J; bases not matched to a gene: 8. In DNA form, the CDR3 reads TGTGCCAGCAGTTTCGGGACAGGGCTTATAGATCAGCCCCAGCATTTT. Amino acids: CASSFGTGLIDQPQHF.

The chain employs TRBV30 and TRBJ2-1; D is unclear. Trimming pared 5 bases from V and 4 bases from J, leaving 9 bases between. This CDR3 has 12 residues. CDR1 is GTSNPN, CDR2 SVGIG, per germline (reference sequence). CDR3 in DNA: TGTGCCTGGGGCCAGAATTACAATGAGCAGTTCTTC. Translated: CAWGQNYNEQFF.

The rearrangement uses TRBV4-3 and TRBJ1-2; D is ambiguous. Trimming left V 2 bases short and J 7 bases short, with 14 bases between. The CDR3 sequence is 14 residues long. Germline CDR1 is LGHNA and CDR2 is YSLEER. This CDR3 reads CASSQQTQHFGYTF. As DNA, the CDR3 is TGCGCCAGCAGCCAACAAACGCAGCATTTTGGCTACACCTTC.

The rearrangement uses TRBV12-3 or TRBV12-4 and TRBJ2-3; no clear D gene. This CDR3 spans 13 amino acids. The germline V and J ends were trimmed by 2 bases and 5 bases, with 8 bases remaining between them. The CDR3 DNA sequence: TGTGCCAGCAGTTTATGGCTAAGAGATACGCAGTATTTT. It translates to CASSLWLRDTQYF.

The gene calls are TRBV6-2 or TRBV6-3 and TRBJ2-1; D may be TRBD2 (5 bases). The J call may be incorrect, as the DNA end agrees better with TRBJ2-7. Germline CDR1 and CDR2: MNHEY and SVGEGT. The CDR3 runs 15 residues. CDR3 DNA sequence: TGTGCCAGCAGTTACGGTCCAACTAGGTACAATGAGCAGTACTTC. It is translated as CASSYGPTRYNEQYF.

V usage is TRBV7-3 and J usage is TRBJ2-7; weak D call: TRBD2 (6 bases). The length of the CDR3 is 13 residues. Germline loops: CDR1 SGHTA, CDR2 FQGTGA. Trimming shortened V by 5 bases and J by 4 bases, and 12 bases separated the two germline ends. The CDR3 loop is CASSPSLAYEQYF. The CDR3 DNA follows: TGTGCCAGCAGCCCCTCGCTAGCGTACGAGCAGTACTTC.

The chain has TRBV7-9 and TRBJ2-3, with TRBD1 matching 9 bases. Germline CDR1 SEHNR, CDR2 FQNEAQ (reference sequence). Trimming cost V 5 bases and J 0 bases; bases outside gene matches: 3. This CDR3 is built from 15 residues. The CDR3 spells CASSHGTGSTDTQYF. CDR3 DNA: TGTGCCAGCAGCCACGGGACAGGGAGCACAGATACGCAGTATTTT.

The chain uses TRBV20-1 and TRBJ1-6; D not resolved. Trimming stripped 4 bases from V and 9 bases from J, with 16 bases between. Germline lookup yields CDR1 DFQATT and CDR2 SNEGSKA (reference sequence). The CDR3 length is 14 residues. DNA of the CDR3: TGCAGTGCTAAGCTGGCAGGCCCCATTTCACCCCTCCACTTT. Translating gives CSAKLAGPISPLHF.

The rearrangement uses TRBV7-2 and TRBJ2-6, with a tentative D call TRBD1 (5 bases). The CDR3 contains 15 residues. Germline-derived CDR1 and CDR2 are SGHTA and FQGNSA. V was shortened by 7 bases and J by 0 bases, with 10 bases between the two germline ends. The CDR3: CASTLDISGANVLTF. The CDR3 nucleotides are TGTGCCAGCACCTTGGACATCTCTGGGGCCAACGTCCTGACTTTC.

The chain uses TRBV6-5 and TRBJ2-7, with 11 bases aligning to TRBD1. The CDR3 loop spans 14 amino acids. The germline CDR1 and CDR2 sequences are MNHEY and SVGAGI. The V gene end was trimmed by 7 bases and the J gene end by 7 bases; junction bases not matched to a gene: 9. CDR3 coding DNA: TGTGCCAGCAACCTAGGACAGGGGGCGGGTGAGCAGTACTTC. Its translation is CASNLGQGAGEQYF.

On this clonotype itself: One end of the junction does not line up with germline, which may come from a read error. The chain is built from TRBV9 and TRBJ1-6; weak D call: TRBD1 (5 bases). The CDR3 spans 14 residues. Per the germline V gene, CDR1 is SGDLS and CDR2 is YYNGEE. The CDR3 here is CASSVWDGNSPPHF. Here the CDR3 DNA reads TGTGCCAGCAGCGTATGGGACGGTAATTCACCCCCCCACTTT.

The chain links TRBV20-1 to TRBJ2-4, with D hard to call. The J call is in doubt because the DNA end fits TRBJ2-7 better. The CDR3 sequence is 11 residues long. CDR1 DFQATT and CDR2 SNEGSKA come from the germline V gene (reference sequence). CDR3 DNA: TGCAGTGCAGGCCCTCACTACGAGCAGTACTTC. This sequence encodes CSAGPHYEQYF.

The rearrangement joins TRBV28 to TRBJ2-6, with D unclear. The V end lost 6 bases, the J end lost 4 bases, and 10 bases lay between the germline ends. The CDR3 consists of 14 residues. The V gene's germline CDR1 is MDHEN and CDR2 SYDVKM. The DNA of the CDR3 is TGTGCCAGCAGCTCCCTAAAGGGGGCCAACGTCCTGACTTTC. Amino acids: CASSSLKGANVLTF.

This clonotype was counted a few times. This rearrangement joins TRBV27 to TRBJ2-7; TRBD2 might be the D (5 bases). The germline V gene encodes CDR1 MNHEY and CDR2 SMNVEV (reference sequence). The CDR3 is 16 residues long. Trimming left V 5 bases short and J 0 bases short, with 17 bases between. CDR3 protein: CASSPFIGVPSYEQYF. For the CDR3, the DNA is TGTGCCAGCAGTCCATTTATCGGGGTCCCCTCCTACGAGCAGTACTTC.

The chain joins TRBV10-3 to TRBJ2-1; D remains ambiguous. Trimming took off 7 bases at V and 10 bases at J, with 11 bases between the two ends. The germline V gene has CDR1 ENHRY and CDR2 SYGVKD. The CDR3 totals 11 residues. The CDR3 DNA reads TGTGCCATCATGAAGGGCGACGAGCAGTTCTTC. Protein product: CAIMKGDEQFF.

This clonotype was observed a few times. The rearrangement links TRBV29-1 to TRBJ1-2, with D unresolved. The germline V and J ends were trimmed by 7 bases and 8 bases, with 17 bases remaining between them. The CDR3 is 12 residues long. Germline-derived CDR1 and CDR2 are SQVTM and ANQGSEA. The CDR3 sequence: CSASSSLSGYTF. The CDR3 DNA follows: TGCAGCGCCTCGAGCTCCCTCTCGGGCTACACCTTC.

This clonotype was observed a handful of times. V and J are TRBV28 and TRBJ2-6, with 7 bases aligning to TRBD1. The J segment lost 0 bases and the V segment lost 5 bases, leaving 10 bases of the junction unmatched. Germline CDR1 and CDR2: MDHEN and SYDVKM. The CDR3 consists of 18 residues. This CDR3 is CASSPQTGTRSGANVLTF. In DNA, the CDR3 is TGTGCCAGCAGTCCCCAGACAGGGACCCGCTCTGGGGCCAACGTCCTGACTTTC.

The chain couples TRBV9 to TRBJ1-5; D ambiguous. Trimming removed 3 bases from V and 0 bases from J, with 10 bases in between. The CDR3 is 15 amino acids. Germline V CDR1 and CDR2: SGDLS, YYNGEE. CDR3 residues: CASSGGTFSNQPQHF. CDR3 DNA: TGTGCCAGCAGCGGAGGAACATTTAGCAATCAGCCCCAGCATTTT.